Sequencing of this T cell receptor beta chain was carried out in a study of blood T cell repertoires in COVID-19. Study details: The study drew acute and convalescent COVID-19 samples from the United States, Italy and Spain. Nucleic acid was either cDNA or gDNA, and it came from T cells, B-cell-depleted T cells, or PBMCs.

Clones were sequenced by immunoSEQ multiplex PCR, and TCRdb holds only the in-frame ones, with some missing. This repertoire shows about 290,000 clones, around 90% found once; its top ten account for about 1.7%. Per germline, CDR1 WNHNN and CDR2 SYGVQD (reference sequence). CDR3 length: 17 amino acids. Trimming cost V 0 bases and J 3 bases; bases outside gene matches: 8. The cohort comprised adults aged 18 to 89 years residing in approximately 25 US areas. Either two negative PCRs, clearance, or symptom resolution qualified Cohort 3 donors as recovered. The sequenced sample consisted of PBMCs or T cells enriched from blood (not recorded which). This sequence joins TRBV10-1 and TRBJ2-3, with 8 bases fitting TRBD2. The clonotype originates from a woman aged 35 to 49 who had recovered from COVID-19. The CDR3 is CASSESVERGGTDTQYF. The DNA for the CDR3 is TGCGCCAGCAGTGAGTCGGTAGAACGGGGGGGGACAGATACGCAGTATTTT.